In this sample, the clone carrying this T cell receptor (beta chain) turned up a few times. Other DNA sequences in the sample encode the same CDR3. Sequencing templates came from extracted RNA that was reverse transcribed into cDNA. The data were produced by immunoSEQ multiplex PCR, yet TCRdb's version contains in-frame clones alone and is incomplete. The sample comprises some 100,000 clones, less than 75% of which are singletons, and around 30% rests with the top ten. This CDR3 comprises 12 residues. Trimming pared 0 bases from V and 5 bases from J, leaving 7 bases between. Germline V gives CDR1 GTSNPN, CDR2 SVGIG (reference sequence). This sample was taken from a study of CD8+ T cells in alopecia areata. Study as a whole: Treated patients were dosed with oral tofacitinib, taking 5 to 10 mg twice daily.

Treatment specified: oral pan-JAK inhibitor, 5-10 mg twice daily. This chain connects TRBV30 to TRBJ1-1; no firm D call. The TCR originated in a human donor with alopecia areata. Sequencing used CD8+ T cells sorted from blood, obtained at week 4, from a patient treated with tofacitinib. CDR3 protein: CAWSVAGTEAFF. CDR3 nucleotide sequence: TGTGCCTGGAGTGTAGCCGGGACTGAAGCTTTCTTT.